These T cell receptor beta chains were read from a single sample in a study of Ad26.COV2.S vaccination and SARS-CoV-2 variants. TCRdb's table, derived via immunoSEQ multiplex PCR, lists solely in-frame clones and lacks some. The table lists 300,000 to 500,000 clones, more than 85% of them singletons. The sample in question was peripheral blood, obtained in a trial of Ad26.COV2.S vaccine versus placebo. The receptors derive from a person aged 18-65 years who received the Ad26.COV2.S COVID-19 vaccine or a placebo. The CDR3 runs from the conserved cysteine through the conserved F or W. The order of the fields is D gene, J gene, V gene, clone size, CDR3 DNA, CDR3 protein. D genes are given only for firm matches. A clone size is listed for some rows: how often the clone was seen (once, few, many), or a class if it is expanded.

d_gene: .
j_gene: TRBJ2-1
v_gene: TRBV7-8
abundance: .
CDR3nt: TGTGCCAGCAGCCCCAGGGTGAGCTCCTACAATGAGCAGTTCTTC
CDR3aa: CASSPRVSSYNEQFF

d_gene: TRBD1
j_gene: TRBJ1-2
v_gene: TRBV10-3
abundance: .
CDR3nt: TGTGCCATCAGTGGGGGACCGGGACAGGGCTATGGCTACACCTTC
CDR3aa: CAISGGPGQGYGYTF

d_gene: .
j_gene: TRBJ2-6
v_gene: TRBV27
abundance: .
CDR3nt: TGTGCCAGCAGTGAATACTCTGGGGCCAACGTCCTGACTTTC
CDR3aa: CASSEYSGANVLTF

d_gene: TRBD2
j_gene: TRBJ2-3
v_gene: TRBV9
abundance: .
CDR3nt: TGTGCCAGCAGCGTAGGAGGGACTACCATCACAGATACGCAGTATTTT
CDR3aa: CASSVGGTTITDTQYF

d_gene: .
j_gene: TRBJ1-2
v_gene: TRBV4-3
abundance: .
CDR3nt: TGCGCCAGCAGCCAGGCCGGTGGGACCGTAAACTATGGCTACACCTTC
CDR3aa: CASSQAGGTVNYGYTF

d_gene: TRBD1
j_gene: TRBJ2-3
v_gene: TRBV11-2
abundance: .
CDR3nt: TGTGCCAGCAGCCTGGGGACAGGGCCAGATACGCAGTATTTT
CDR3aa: CASSLGTGPDTQYF

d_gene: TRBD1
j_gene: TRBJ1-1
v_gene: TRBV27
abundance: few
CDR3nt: TGTGCCAGCAGAACGACAGGGCCGAACACTGAAGCTTTCTTT
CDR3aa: CASRTTGPNTEAFF

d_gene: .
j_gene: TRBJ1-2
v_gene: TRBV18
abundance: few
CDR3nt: TGTGCCAGCTCACCGGGGGGCTATGGCTACACCTTC
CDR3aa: CASSPGGYGYTF

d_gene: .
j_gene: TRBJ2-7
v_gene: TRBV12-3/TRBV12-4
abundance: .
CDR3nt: TGTGCCAGCAGTCCCGGACAAGCCTACGAGCAGTACTTC
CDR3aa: CASSPGQAYEQYF

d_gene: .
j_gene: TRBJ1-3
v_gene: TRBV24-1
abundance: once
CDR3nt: TGTGCCACCGGATCGGGCAACGGAAACACCATATATTTT
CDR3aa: CATGSGNGNTIYF

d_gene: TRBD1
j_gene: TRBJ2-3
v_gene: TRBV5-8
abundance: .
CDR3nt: TGTGCCAGCAGCCATCCCCCCTCCGGGACAGGGGCCAGCACAGATACGCAGTATTTT
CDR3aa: CASSHPPSGTGASTDTQYF

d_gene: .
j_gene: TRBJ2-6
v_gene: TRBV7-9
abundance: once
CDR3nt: TGTGCCAGCAGGCAGGGATCTGGGGCCAACGTCCTGACTTTC
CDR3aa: CASRQGSGANVLTF

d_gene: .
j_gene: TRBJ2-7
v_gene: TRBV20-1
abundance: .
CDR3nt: TGCAGTGCACGACAAGGCTACGAGCAGTACTTC
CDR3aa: CSARQGYEQYF

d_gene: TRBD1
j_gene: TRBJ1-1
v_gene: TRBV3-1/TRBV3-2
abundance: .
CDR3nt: TGTGCCAGCAGCCCACAGGGGGCTCCTGAAGCTTTCTTT
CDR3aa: CASSPQGAPEAFF

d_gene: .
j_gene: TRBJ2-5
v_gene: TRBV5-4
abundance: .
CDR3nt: TGTGCCAGCGGACATCGGGACCCAGAAGAGACCCAGTACTTC
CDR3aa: CASGHRDPEETQYF

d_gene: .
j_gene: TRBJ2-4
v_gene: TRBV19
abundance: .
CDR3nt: TGTGCCAGTAATCAACAGGGACGGGGCAAAAACATTCAGTACTTC
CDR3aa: CASNQQGRGKNIQYF

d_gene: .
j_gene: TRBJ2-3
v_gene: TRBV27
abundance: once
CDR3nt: TGTGCCAGCAGGGCCGTCACAGATACGCAGTATTTT
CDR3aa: CASRAVTDTQYF

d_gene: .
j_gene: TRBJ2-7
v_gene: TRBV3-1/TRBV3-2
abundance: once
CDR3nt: TGTGTCAGCAGCCAAGCTTACGAGCAGTACTTC
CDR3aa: CVSSQAYEQYF

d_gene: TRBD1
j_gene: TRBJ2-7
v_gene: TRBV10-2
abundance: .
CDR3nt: TGCGCCAGCAGCGCCCCAGACAGGGTCCAAGCGTACGAGCAGTACTTC
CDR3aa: CASSAPDRVQAYEQYF

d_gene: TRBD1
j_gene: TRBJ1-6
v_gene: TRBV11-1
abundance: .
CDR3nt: TGTGCCAGCAGCTTATCCCGGACAGGGCGGAATTCACCCCTCCACTTT
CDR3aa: CASSLSRTGRNSPLHF

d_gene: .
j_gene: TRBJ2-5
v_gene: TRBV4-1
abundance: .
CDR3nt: TGCGCCAGCAGCCAAGAGGAGGGCGGGGAGACCCAGTACTTC
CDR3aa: CASSQEEGGETQYF

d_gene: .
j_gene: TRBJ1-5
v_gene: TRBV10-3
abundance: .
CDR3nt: TGTGCCATCAGTGAGTCTACGAGGCAACCCCAGCATTTT
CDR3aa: CAISESTRQPQHF

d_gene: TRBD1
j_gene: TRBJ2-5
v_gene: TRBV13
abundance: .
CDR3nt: TGTGCCAGCAGCTTATATGCCCGACAGGGGTTGGAGACCCAGTACTTC
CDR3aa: CASSLYARQGLETQYF

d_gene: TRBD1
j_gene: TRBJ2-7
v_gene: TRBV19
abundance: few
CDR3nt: TGTGCCAGTAGTATAGCTGGGGACAGGTCCTACGAGCAGTACTTC
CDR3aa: CASSIAGDRSYEQYF

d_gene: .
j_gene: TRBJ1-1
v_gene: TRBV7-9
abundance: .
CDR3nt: TGTGCCAGCAGCTTAGGAGGGGGAGGGAACACTGAAGCTTTCTTT
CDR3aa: CASSLGGGGNTEAFF

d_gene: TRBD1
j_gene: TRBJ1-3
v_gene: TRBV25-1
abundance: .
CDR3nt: TGTGCCAGCAGTGAGGGGACAGGGTCCTCTGGAAACACCATATATTTT
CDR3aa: CASSEGTGSSGNTIYF

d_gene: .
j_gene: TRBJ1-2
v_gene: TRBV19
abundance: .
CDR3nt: TGTGCCAGTAGAGAATGGGGCTATGGCTACACCTTC
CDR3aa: CASREWGYGYTF

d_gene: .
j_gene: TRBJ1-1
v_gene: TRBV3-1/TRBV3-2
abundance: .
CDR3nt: TGTGCCAGCAGCCAAGGACGGAAAGCTGAAGCTTTCTTT
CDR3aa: CASSQGRKAEAFF

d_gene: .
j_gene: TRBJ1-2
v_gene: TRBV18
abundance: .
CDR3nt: TGTGCCAGCTCATTTACAGGGACTGGCTACACCTTC
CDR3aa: CASSFTGTGYTF

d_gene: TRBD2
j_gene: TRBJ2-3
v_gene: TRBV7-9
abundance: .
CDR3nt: TGTGCCAGCAGCCCCGGGACTAGCGGAAACACAGATACGCAGTATTTT
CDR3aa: CASSPGTSGNTDTQYF

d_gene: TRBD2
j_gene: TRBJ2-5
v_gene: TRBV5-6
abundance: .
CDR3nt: TGTGCCAGCAGCTCGCCTAGCGGGGAGACCCAGTACTTC
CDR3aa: CASSSPSGETQYF